The TCR beta chain described here comes from a study of T cell responses to AZD1222 COVID-19 vaccine. Clones were sequenced by immunoSEQ multiplex PCR, and TCRdb holds only the in-frame ones, with some missing. This table holds over 50,000 clones, roughly 80% found once. The CDR3 is 15 residues long. Germline CDR1 MNHEY, CDR2 SMNVEV (reference sequence). V shed 5 bases, J shed 6 bases, and the junction held 6 bases outside the gene matches. The sequences come from peripheral blood, collected 28 days after the second AZD1222 dose. The TCR was taken from an adult who received the AZD1222 COVID-19 vaccine. This chain uses TRBV27 with TRBJ2-2; 10 nucleotides agree with TRBD2. As DNA, the CDR3 is TGTGCCAGCAGTCCCAGCGGGGGGGCATCCGGGGAGCTGTTTTTT. Residues: CASSPSGGASGELFF.